This T cell receptor (beta chain) was retrieved from a study of blood T cell repertoires in COVID-19. Across the whole study: Specimens from acute and convalescent COVID-19 originated in the United States, Italy and Spain. T cells, B-cell-depleted T cells, or PBMCs supplied cDNA or gDNA.

The sample holds one count of this clone. Trimming at V came to 6 bases and at J to 6 bases, leaving 8 bases not matched to a gene. The CDR3 extends over 15 amino acids. Germline CDR1 reads MDHEN; CDR2 reads SYDVKM. Original processing methods: For nucleated cells, counts were estimated from reference gene primer amplification. Sequenced by immunoSEQ multiplex PCR; TCRdb stores in-frame clones only, minus some. V, J and clone size reflect that table, while D and trimming were determined from the DNA. The sample records under 150,000 clones, over 75% being singletons. Sequenced sample: peripheral blood. The receptor was isolated from a man in his 60s with active or convalescent COVID-19. The genes are TRBV28 and TRBJ2-7, with 13 bases aligning to TRBD2. Written as DNA, the CDR3 is TGTGCCAGCAGGGAGGGACTAGCGGGATCAGGCGAGCAGTACTTC. This encodes CASREGLAGSGEQYF.